This TCR beta chain stems from a study of PD-L1 blockade in urothelial cancer. Per germline, CDR1 SGHTA and CDR2 FQGTGA. V lost 3 bases, J lost 9 bases, and 7 bases stayed unmatched. The CDR3 covers 14 residues. Time point of the sample: peripheral blood 6 weeks after treatment start. Produced via immunoSEQ multiplex PCR; TCRdb's table is partial and in-frame only. This sample has over 100,000 clones, with approximately 90% found just once. This specimen consisted of PBMCs, obtained around atezolizumab (anti-PD-L1) treatment. The receptor was isolated from a man aged 55 to 70 with urothelial cancer. The chain carries TRBV7-3 and TRBJ2-1; 8 nucleotides align to TRBD2. The CDR3 DNA reads as TGTGCCAGCAGCTTTGCGCTAGCGGGCAGTGAGCAGTTCTTC. It yields the protein CASSFALAGSEQFF. Drawing the rest from reference TRBV7-3 and TRBJ2-1, the complete variable domain is GAGVSQTPSNKVTEKGKYVELRCDPISGHTALYWYRQSLGQGPEFLIYFQGTGAADDSGLPNDRFFAVRPEGSVSTLKIQRTERGDSAVYLCASSFALAGSEQFFGPGTRLTVL.